What follows describes a single T cell receptor (beta chain). Amplification used 60 Vbeta primers and 13 Jbeta primers. Clones were sequenced by immunoSEQ multiplex PCR, and TCRdb holds only the in-frame ones, with some missing. The table shows about 140,000 clones, with more than 55% occurring only once. The CDR3 contains 16 residues. The germline V gene encodes CDR1 SGHRS and CDR2 YFSETQ. With 0 bases removed from V and 1 base from J, the gap between germline ends came to 13 bases. The sample originates from a study of cytomegalovirus exposure and HLA in healthy donors. The chain has TRBV5-1 and TRBJ1-1; a weak D match, TRBD1 (5 bases). This clonotype originated in a woman aged 60-75 years in good health and CMV-seronegative. Sequenced sample: PBMCs. CDR3 sequence: CASSLAGVGRNTEAFF. The CDR3 region has the DNA TGCGCCAGCAGCTTGGCCGGAGTGGGGCGGAACACTGAAGCTTTCTTT.